This TCR beta chain appears in the sequencing data of a study of cytomegalovirus exposure and HLA in healthy donors. V trimming: 5 bases; J trimming: 3 bases; junction bases outside the gene matches: 2. This CDR3 is built from 12 residues. CDR1 and CDR2 (germline): SQVTM, ANQGSEA. Profiling relied on immunoSEQ multiplex PCR, and the TCRdb table lists in-frame clones only, not all of them. The repertoire includes about 360,000 clones, about nine tenths of them detected once, and 0.65% to 0.95% sits in the top ten. These donors were members of the roughly 110-subject validation cohort, a group separate from the approximately 670-subject first cohort. In regard to this clone: Its antigen is not identified.

The study's findings and limits: Listed as cytomegalovirus-associated were 150 to 200 TCR beta chains.

The receptor comes from a woman between 18 and 29 years old in good health and CMV-seronegative. Sequenced input: PBMCs. The V and J genes are TRBV29-1 and TRBJ2-7; the match to TRBD1 covers 9 bases. For the CDR3, the DNA is TGCAGCGTTCGGGACAGGGTCTACGAGCAGTACTTC. Encoded protein: CSVRDRVYEQYF.